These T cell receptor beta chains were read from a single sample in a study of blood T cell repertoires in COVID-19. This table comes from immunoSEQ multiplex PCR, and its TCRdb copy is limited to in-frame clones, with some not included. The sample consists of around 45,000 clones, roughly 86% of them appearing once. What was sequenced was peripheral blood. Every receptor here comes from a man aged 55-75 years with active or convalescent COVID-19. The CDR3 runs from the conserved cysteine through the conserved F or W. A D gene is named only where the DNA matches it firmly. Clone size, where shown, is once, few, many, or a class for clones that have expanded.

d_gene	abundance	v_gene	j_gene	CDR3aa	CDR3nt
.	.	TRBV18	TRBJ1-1	CASSPSVDTEAFF	TGTGCCAGCTCACCAAGCGTGGACACTGAAGCTTTCTTT
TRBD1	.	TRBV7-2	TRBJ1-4	CASSSLSQGAFEKLFF	TGTGCCAGCAGCTCCCTTTCCCAGGGGGCATTTGAAAAACTGTTTTTT
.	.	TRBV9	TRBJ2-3	CASSVGTGSTTDTQYF	TGTGCCAGCAGCGTAGGAACAGGTTCCACCACAGATACGCAGTATTTT
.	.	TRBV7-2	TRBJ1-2	CASSLGGGLGYTF	TGTGCCAGCAGCTTAGGTGGCGGGTTGGGCTACACCTTC
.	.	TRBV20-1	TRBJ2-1	CSASRGVDTYNEQFF	TGCAGTGCTAGTCGCGGGGTCGATACCTACAATGAGCAGTTCTTC
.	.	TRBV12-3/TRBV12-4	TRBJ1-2	CASSFSGDGYTF	TGTGCCAGCAGTTTTTCCGGGGATGGCTACACCTTC
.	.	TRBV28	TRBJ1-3	CASRDPGLVFSGNTIYF	TGTGCCAGCAGAGATCCGGGACTGGTGTTCTCTGGAAACACCATATATTTT
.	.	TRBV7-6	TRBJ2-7	CASSLGIRDEQYF	TGTGCCAGCAGCTTAGGGATCCGGGACGAGCAGTACTTC
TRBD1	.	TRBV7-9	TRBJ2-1	CASSLRGTGYNEQFF	TGTGCCAGCAGCTTACGCGGGACAGGATACAATGAGCAGTTCTTC
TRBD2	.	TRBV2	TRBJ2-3	CASKPSGGYLDTQYF	TGTGCCAGCAAGCCTAGCGGGGGGTACCTCGATACGCAGTATTTT
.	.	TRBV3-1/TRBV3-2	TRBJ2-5	CASSQIGFVEEETQYF	TGTGCCAGCAGCCAAATCGGGTTCGTAGAGGAAGAGACCCAGTACTTC
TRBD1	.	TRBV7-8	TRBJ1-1	CASSFTGGTEAFF	TGTGCCAGCAGCTTCACAGGGGGCACTGAAGCTTTCTTT
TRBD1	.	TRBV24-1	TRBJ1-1	CATSDTTGGNEAFF	TGTGCCACCAGTGACACGACAGGGGGAAATGAAGCTTTCTTT
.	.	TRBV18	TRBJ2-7	CASSPADSSYEQYF	TGTGCCAGCTCACCTGCGGACAGCTCCTACGAGCAGTACTTC
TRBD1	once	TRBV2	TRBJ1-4	CASMGTGETAEKLFF	TGTGCCAGCATGGGGACAGGGGAAACTGCTGAAAAACTGTTTTTT
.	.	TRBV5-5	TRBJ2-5	CASSLNRVREETQYF	TGTGCCAGCAGCTTGAACAGGGTGAGGGAAGAGACCCAGTACTTC
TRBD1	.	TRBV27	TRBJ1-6	CASRHPGQLNSPLHF	TGTGCCAGCAGGCACCCGGGACAGCTTAATTCACCCCTCCACTTT
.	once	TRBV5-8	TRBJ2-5	CASSLRGVDVETQYF	TGTGCCAGCAGCTTGAGGGGTGTGGACGTCGAGACCCAGTACTTC
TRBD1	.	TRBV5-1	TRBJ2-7	CASSPWATGIYEQYF	TGCGCCAGCAGTCCTTGGGCGACAGGGATCTACGAGCAGTACTTC
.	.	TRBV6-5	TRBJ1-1	CASSLPGGTEAFF	TGTGCCAGCAGTCTCCCGGGGGGCACTGAAGCTTTCTTT
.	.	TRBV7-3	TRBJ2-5	CASSLTVGFQETQYF	TGTGCCAGCAGCTTAACGGTCGGGTTCCAAGAGACCCAGTACTTC
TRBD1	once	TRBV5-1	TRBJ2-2	CASSAGQVLTGELFF	TGCGCCAGCAGCGCCGGACAGGTATTGACCGGGGAGCTGTTTTTT
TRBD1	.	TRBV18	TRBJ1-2	CASSPSRTGGDGYTF	TGTGCCAGCTCACCATCCCGGACAGGGGGAGATGGCTACACCTTC
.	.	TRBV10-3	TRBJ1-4	CAISPQSNEKLFF	TGTGCCATCAGTCCCCAGTCTAATGAAAAACTGTTTTTT
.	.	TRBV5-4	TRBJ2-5	CASSFSVYQETQYF	TGTGCCAGCAGCTTTTCTGTTTACCAAGAGACCCAGTACTTC
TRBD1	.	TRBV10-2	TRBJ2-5	CASVPTGPGETQYF	TGCGCCAGCGTCCCGACAGGGCCGGGGGAGACCCAGTACTTC
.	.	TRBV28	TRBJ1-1	CASSFWHRDAEAFF	TGTGCCAGCAGTTTTTGGCACAGGGATGCTGAAGCTTTCTTT
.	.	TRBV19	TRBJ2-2	CASSISPANTGELFF	TGTGCCAGTAGTATAAGCCCCGCGAACACCGGGGAGCTGTTTTTT
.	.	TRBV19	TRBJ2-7	CASTSGSYEQYF	.
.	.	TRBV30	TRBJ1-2	CAWREGGTYGYTF	TGTGCCTGGAGAGAGGGGGGGACATATGGCTACACCTTC
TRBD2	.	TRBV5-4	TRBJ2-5	CASSLFGTSGGAPETQYF	TGTGCCAGCAGCTTGTTTGGGACTAGCGGGGGGGCCCCCGAGACCCAGTACTTC
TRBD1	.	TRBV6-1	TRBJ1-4	CASSAPQGSRPTNEKLFF	TGTGCCAGCAGTGCCCCACAGGGGTCCAGACCAACTAATGAAAAACTGTTTTTT
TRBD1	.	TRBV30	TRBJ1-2	CAWARGRVNYGYTF	TGTGCCTGGGCCAGGGGGCGGGTGAACTATGGCTACACCTTC
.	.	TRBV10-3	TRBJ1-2	CAIQGSLDKGGYTF	TGTGCCATCCAGGGCAGTTTAGATAAAGGCGGCTACACCTTC
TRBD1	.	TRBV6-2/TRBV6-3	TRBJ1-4	CASSSPGQDEKLFF	TGTGCCAGCAGTTCGCCGGGACAGGACGAAAAACTGTTTTTT
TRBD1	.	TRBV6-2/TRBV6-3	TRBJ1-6	CASRPSGTGGNSPLHF	TGTGCCAGCAGGCCTAGCGGGACAGGGGGAAATTCACCCCTCCACTTT
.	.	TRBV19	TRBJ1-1	CATRWGLTEAFF	TGTGCCACTCGATGGGGGCTCACTGAAGCTTTCTTT
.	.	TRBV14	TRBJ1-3	CASSYGQGNTIYF	TGTGCCAGCAGTTACGGACAGGGAAACACCATATATTTT
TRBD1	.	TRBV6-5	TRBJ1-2	CASRTGFGYTF	TGTGCCAGCAGGACAGGGTTTGGCTACACCTTC
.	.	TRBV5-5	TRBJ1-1	CASSLGAGTEAFF	TGTGCCAGCAGCTTGGGGGCAGGCACTGAAGCTTTCTTT
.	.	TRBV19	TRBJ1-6	CASNPGQGNSPLHF	TGTGCCAGTAATCCGGGACAAGGTAATTCACCCCTCCACTTT
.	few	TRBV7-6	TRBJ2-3	CASSTGTLDTDTQYF	TGTGCCAGCAGCACCGGGACACTTGACACAGATACGCAGTATTTT
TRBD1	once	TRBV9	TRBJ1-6	CASSVDGRGNYNSPLHF	TGTGCCAGCAGCGTAGACGGCAGGGGGAACTATAATTCACCCCTCCACTTT
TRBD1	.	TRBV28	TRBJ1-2	CASRLTGGANGYTF	TGTGCCAGCAGGTTGACAGGGGGCGCAAATGGCTACACCTTC
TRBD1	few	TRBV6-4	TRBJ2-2	CASSVDRGTGELFF	TGTGCCAGCAGTGTGGACAGGGGGACCGGGGAGCTGTTTTTT
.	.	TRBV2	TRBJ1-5	CASSEETPRALISNQPQHF	TGTGCCAGCAGTGAAGAAACACCGAGGGCCTTAATTAGCAATCAGCCCCAGCATTTT
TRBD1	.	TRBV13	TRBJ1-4	CASSRGQVGEKLFF	TGTGCCAGCAGCCGGGGACAGGTTGGGGAAAAACTGTTTTTT
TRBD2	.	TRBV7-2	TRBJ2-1	CASSLRGSSYNEQFF	TGTGCCAGCAGCTTGCGGGGGAGCTCCTACAATGAGCAGTTCTTC
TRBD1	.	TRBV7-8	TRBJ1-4	CASSLYGDREIEKLFF	TGTGCCAGCAGCTTATACGGGGACAGGGAAATTGAAAAACTGTTTTTT
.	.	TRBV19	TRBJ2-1	CASPRGDSYNEQFF	TGTGCCAGCCCCAGGGGCGACTCCTACAATGAGCAGTTCTTC
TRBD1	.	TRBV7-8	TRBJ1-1	CASSPEGQTLTEAFF	TGTGCCAGCAGCCCGGAGGGACAGACTCTCACTGAAGCTTTCTTT
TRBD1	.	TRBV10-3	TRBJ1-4	CATGTAENEKLFF	TGTGCCACCGGGACAGCAGAAAATGAAAAACTGTTTTTT
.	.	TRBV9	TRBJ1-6	CASSIAGRNNSPLHF	TGTGCCAGCTCCATTGCGGGCAGGAATAATTCACCCCTCCACTTT
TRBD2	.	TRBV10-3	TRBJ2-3	CAISESRGDTDTQYF	TGTGCCATCAGTGAGTCTCGGGGGGACACAGATACGCAGTATTTT
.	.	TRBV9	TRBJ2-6	CASSLLAGANVLTF	TGTGCCAGCAGCCTATTAGCTGGGGCCAACGTCCTGACTTTC
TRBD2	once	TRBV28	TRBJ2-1	CASSSRQRGGSNEQFF	TGTGCCAGCAGCTCCCGCCAGCGGGGGGGAAGCAATGAGCAGTTCTTC
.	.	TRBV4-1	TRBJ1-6	CASSQGREPPLHF	TGCGCCAGCAGCCAGGGCCGGGAACCACCCCTCCACTTT